These 20 T cell receptor beta chains were sequenced from one sample in a study. Each CDR3 protein is one row after TCRdb ran MiXCR on the RT-PCR reads. The repertoire consists of 550,000 to 750,000 distinct CDR3 sequences, with more than 13% occurring once and the leading ten covering roughly 3.9%. Sequenced: memory CD4+ T cells from blood. These receptors were collected from a female donor in good health, serving as a healthy control.

This clonotype was seen many times. The chain employs TRBV11-2 and TRBJ2-1, with D perhaps assigned TRBD1 or TRBD2 (6 bases each). This CDR3 is built from 12 residues. Germline V gene lookup returns CDR1 SGHAT and CDR2 FQNNGV. Trimming took off 4 bases at V and 13 bases at J, with 14 bases between the two ends. CDR3 DNA sequence: TGTGCCAGCAGCTCCCGCCGGGGGCCCCAGTTCTTC. This sequence encodes CASSSRRGPQFF.

This clonotype was observed a few times. V usage is TRBV4-3 and J usage is TRBJ2-7; D is possibly TRBD1 (5 bases). V dropped 3 bases and J dropped 0 bases, with 12 bases sitting between them. Germline CDR1 is LGHNA and CDR2 is YSLEER. This CDR3 region has 15 residues. CDR3 protein: CASSQARQSSYEQYF. CDR3 bases: TGCGCCAGCAGCCAGGCCCGACAGAGCTCCTACGAGCAGTACTTC.

In its sample, this clonotype was seen a few times. V usage is TRBV20-1 and J usage is TRBJ2-5; unclear D gene. The V end was cut by 0 bases, the J end by 0 bases, with 14 bases between. The CDR3 consists of 16 residues. Germline loops: CDR1 DFQATT, CDR2 SNEGSKA (reference sequence). CDR3 nucleotide sequence: TGCAGTGCTAGAGATAAGGGTGGACCGAACCAAGAGACCCAGTACTTC. Translated, it gives CSARDKGGPNQETQYF.

The V gene is TRBV4-3, the J gene TRBJ2-7; a weak D match, TRBD2 (6 bases). Germline V lookup: CDR1 LGHNA, CDR2 YSLEER. This CDR3 has 20 residues. V was trimmed by 1 base and J by 3 bases, leaving 28 bases between them. CDR3 sequence: CASSQGTTGLARGPIYEQYF. In DNA form, the CDR3 reads TGCGCCAGCAGCCAAGGGACTACCGGGCTAGCGAGAGGGCCAATCTACGAGCAGTACTTC.

V gene TRBV5-1 combines with J gene TRBJ2-7, with D possibly TRBD1 on 5 matching bases. Trimming left V 2 bases short and J 4 bases short, with 19 bases between. The CDR3 consists of 16 residues. From germline, CDR1 is SGHRS and CDR2 YFSETQ. The CDR3 nucleotides are TGCGCCAGCAGCTTTGGGGCAGGGAATAAATTTTACGAGCAGTACTTC. Translated: CASSFGAGNKFYEQYF. Based on the CDR3 plus reference TRBV5-1 and TRBJ2-7, the full variable domain is KAGVTQTPRYLIKTRGQQVTLSCSPISGHRSVSWYQQTPGQGLQFLFEYFSETQRNKGNFPGRFSGRQFSNSRSEMNVSTLELGDSALYLCASSFGAGNKFYEQYFGPGTRLTVT.

This clonotype turned up a few times. The gene calls are TRBV20-1 and TRBJ2-1; 8 bases match TRBD1. Germline V gives CDR1 DFQATT, CDR2 SNEGSKA (reference sequence). The V gene end was trimmed by 5 bases and the J gene end by 8 bases; junction bases not matched to a gene: 2. The CDR3 is 11 residues long. Here the CDR3 DNA reads TGCAGTGCTGGACAGGGCCATGAGCAGTTCTTC. This gives the protein CSAGQGHEQFF.

The chain joins TRBV12-3 or TRBV12-4 to TRBJ1-1, with D unresolved. The CDR3 covers 12 residues. V was trimmed by 5 bases and J by 3 bases, leaving 7 bases between them. For the CDR3, the DNA is TGTGCCAGCAGTCCCCTTTACACTGAAGCTTTCTTT. Translation: CASSPLYTEAFF.

V usage is TRBV3-1 and J usage is TRBJ2-2, with no clear D. Trimming cost V 1 base and J 0 bases, with 6 bases left between them. CDR3 length equals 15 residues. Germline lookup yields CDR1 LGHDT and CDR2 YNNKEL (reference sequence). The CDR3 protein is CASSQGTTNTGELFF. Written as DNA, the CDR3 is TGTGCCAGCAGCCAAGGGACCACGAACACCGGGGAGCTGTTTTTT.

DNA for the CDR3: TGTGCCAGCAGCCAATGGAGCGGGAGCTCCTACAATGAGCAGTTCTTC. Translated, it gives CASSQWSGSSYNEQFF. The V call is TRBV11-2, the J call TRBJ2-1; 8 nucleotides line up with TRBD2. This CDR3 contains 16 residues. The J segment lost 0 bases and the V segment lost 5 bases, leaving 6 bases of the junction unmatched. The germline gives CDR1 SGHAT, CDR2 FQNNGV. The full variable domain, with the rest looked up from reference TRBV11-2 and TRBJ2-1, is EAGVAQSPRYKIIEKRQSVAFWCNPISGHATLYWYQQILGQGPKLLIQFQNNGVVDDSQLPKDRFSAERLKGVDSTLKIQPAKLEDSAVYLCASSQWSGSSYNEQFFGPGTRLTVL.

The rearrangement uses TRBV20-1 and TRBJ2-2, with no clear D. Germline V gene sequence: CDR1 DFQATT, CDR2 SNEGSKA (reference sequence). CDR3 length equals 15 residues. V was shortened by 3 bases and J by 0 bases, with 11 bases between the two germline ends. CDR3 nucleotides: TGCAGTGCTAGCCCTGGACGTTCGAACACCGGGGAGCTGTTTTTT. Translating it yields CSASPGRSNTGELFF.

This clonotype was seen a handful of times. The chain uses TRBV4-2 and TRBJ1-1; D possibly corresponds to TRBD1 (6 bases). V gave up 1 base and J gave up 1 base, with 13 bases separating them. Germline CDR1 is LGHNA and CDR2 is YNFKEQ. The length of the CDR3 is 16 residues. The CDR3 is CASSQGSGGQNTEAFF. CDR3 in DNA: TGTGCCAGCAGCCAAGGGAGTGGGGGGCAGAACACTGAAGCTTTCTTT.

This clonotype appeared a few times. This chain joins TRBV11-2 and TRBJ2-1; unclear D gene. This CDR3 has 13 amino acids. Per germline, CDR1 SGHAT and CDR2 FQNNGV. Trimming removed 4 bases at V and 6 bases at J, with 10 bases between. The DNA for the CDR3 is TGTGCCAGCAGCTCCCGACTGGTCAATGAGCAGTTCTTC. This encodes CASSSRLVNEQFF.

This chain links TRBV20-1 with TRBJ2-5, with D perhaps assigned TRBD1 or TRBD2 (6 bases each). This CDR3 is 13 amino acids long. Deletions cut 7 bases from V and 5 bases from J, with 17 bases between. Looked up from germline, CDR1 is DFQATT and CDR2 is SNEGSKA (reference sequence). DNA for the CDR3: TGCAGTGTCTCGCAGCAGGGGAGGGAGACCCAGTACTTC. Amino acids: CSVSQQGRETQYF.

The CDR3 loop reads CASSLTAGVGYGYTF. The CDR3 region has the DNA TGTGCCAGCAGCCTCACGGCAGGGGTGGGCTATGGCTACACCTTC. The chain employs TRBV12-3 or TRBV12-4 and TRBJ1-2; tentative D call: TRBD1 (6 bases). The CDR3 covers 15 residues. Trimming shortened V by 6 bases and J by 4 bases, and 18 bases separated the two germline ends.

This clonotype has just a few counts. V is TRBV20-1 and J is TRBJ2-1; D perhaps matches TRBD1 (5 bases). V dropped 6 bases and J dropped 8 bases, with 20 bases sitting between them. The length of the CDR3 is 14 residues. Germline V lookup: CDR1 DFQATT, CDR2 SNEGSKA (reference sequence). In DNA form, the CDR3 reads TGCAGTGCCCTTTATCCAAGGGGAAGAGATGAGCAGTTCTTC. It encodes CSALYPRGRDEQFF.

The chain has TRBV12-3 or TRBV12-4 and TRBJ1-1; 9 nucleotides line up with TRBD1. The CDR3 covers 12 residues. Trimming cost V 3 bases and J 10 bases; bases outside gene matches: 3. CDR3 bases: TGTGCCAGCAGTTTCGGGACAGGGTTAGCTTTCTTT. Its protein is CASSFGTGLAFF.

This clonotype was seen at least ten times. This chain connects TRBV7-3 to TRBJ2-7; D is undetermined. Germline lookup yields CDR1 SGHTA and CDR2 FQGTGA. The ends were cut back, 4 bases at V and 3 bases at J, with 10 bases in the middle. The CDR3 sequence is 13 residues long. The CDR3 is CASSSSASYEQYF. As DNA, the CDR3 is TGTGCCAGCAGCTCCTCAGCGAGCTACGAGCAGTACTTC.

This clonotype was seen ten or more times. V gene TRBV6-5 combines with J gene TRBJ2-7; D may correspond to TRBD1 or TRBD2 (5 bases each). V was trimmed by 6 bases and J by 6 bases, leaving 18 bases between them. In germline, CDR1 is MNHEY, CDR2 SVGAGI. CDR3 length: 14 residues. The CDR3 DNA sequence: TGTGCCAGCAGAACACCGGGACGGGCGGCCGAGCAGTACTTC. Encoded protein: CASRTPGRAAEQYF.

This clonotype was found many times. The rearrangement uses TRBV7-2 and TRBJ2-2; tentatively, D is TRBD2 (6 bases). Trimming pared 5 bases from V and 6 bases from J, leaving 10 bases between. From germline, CDR1 is SGHTA and CDR2 FQGNSA. This CDR3 comprises 13 residues. DNA for the CDR3: TGTGCCAGCAGCGACGGGGGTTCCGGGGAGCTGTTTTTT. As protein: CASSDGGSGELFF.

This clonotype was picked up a small number of times. The J gene is TRBJ2-5, the V gene TRBV27; 8 nucleotides agree with TRBD2. There are 15 residues in the CDR3. CDR1 is MNHEY, CDR2 SMNVEV, per germline (reference sequence). Trimming removed 5 bases from V and 2 bases from J; junction bases left unmatched: 7. The CDR3 loop is CASSPTSGPQETQYF. As DNA, the CDR3 is TGTGCCAGCAGTCCAACTAGCGGCCCTCAAGAGACCCAGTACTTC.